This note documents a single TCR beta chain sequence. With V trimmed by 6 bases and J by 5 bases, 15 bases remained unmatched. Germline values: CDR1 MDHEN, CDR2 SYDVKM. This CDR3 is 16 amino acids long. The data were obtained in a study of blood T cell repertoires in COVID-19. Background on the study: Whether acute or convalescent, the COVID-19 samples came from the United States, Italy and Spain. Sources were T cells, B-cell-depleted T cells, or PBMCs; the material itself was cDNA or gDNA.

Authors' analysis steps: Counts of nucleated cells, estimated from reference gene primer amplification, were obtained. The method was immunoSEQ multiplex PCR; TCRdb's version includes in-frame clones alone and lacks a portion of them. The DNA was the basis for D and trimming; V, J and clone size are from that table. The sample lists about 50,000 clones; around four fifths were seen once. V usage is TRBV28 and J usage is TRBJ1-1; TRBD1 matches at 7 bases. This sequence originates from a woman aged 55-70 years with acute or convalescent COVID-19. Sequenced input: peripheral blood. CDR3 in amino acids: CASREYGRGEMTEAFF. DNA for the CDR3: TGTGCCAGCAGGGAATATGGCAGGGGGGAAATGACTGAAGCTTTCTTT.